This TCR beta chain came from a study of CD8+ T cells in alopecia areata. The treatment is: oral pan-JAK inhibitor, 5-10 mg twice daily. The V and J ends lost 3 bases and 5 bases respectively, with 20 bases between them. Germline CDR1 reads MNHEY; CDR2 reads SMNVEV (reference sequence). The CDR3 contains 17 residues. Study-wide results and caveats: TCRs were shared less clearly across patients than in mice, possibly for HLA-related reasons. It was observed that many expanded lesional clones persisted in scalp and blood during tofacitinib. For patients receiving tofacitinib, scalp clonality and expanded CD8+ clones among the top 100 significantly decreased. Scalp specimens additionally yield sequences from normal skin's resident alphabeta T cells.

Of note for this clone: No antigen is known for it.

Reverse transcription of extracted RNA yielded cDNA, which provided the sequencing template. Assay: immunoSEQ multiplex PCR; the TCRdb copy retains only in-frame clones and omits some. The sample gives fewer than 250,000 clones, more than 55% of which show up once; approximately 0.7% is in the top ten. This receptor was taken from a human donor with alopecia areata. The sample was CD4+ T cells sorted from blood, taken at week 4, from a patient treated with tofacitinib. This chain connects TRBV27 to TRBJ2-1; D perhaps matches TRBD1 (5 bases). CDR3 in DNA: TGTGCCAGCAGTTTTCTTCCCCAGGGTACCCTAGACAATGAGCAGTTCTTC. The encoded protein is CASSFLPQGTLDNEQFF.